The T cell receptor (beta chain) under discussion was sequenced for a study of siplizumab effects on memory and regulatory T cells. Whole-study results and caveats: Naive T cells seemed more diverse than memory cells and seemed major alloresponse contributors. Some alloreactive sequences were traceable to unstimulated CD4+ memory cells, and siplizumab significantly reduced them. The authors mapped only a minor fraction of alloreactive clones to unstimulated subsets.

Comments on this clone: Its antigen is not identified.

V was shortened by 6 bases and J by 7 bases, with 16 bases between the two germline ends. The CDR3 runs to 13 residues. Germline V gene data show CDR1 as LNHDA and CDR2 as SQIVND (reference sequence). Per-sample assaying covered 85,000 to 100,000 TCR templates. TCRdb's table, derived via immunoSEQ multiplex PCR, lists solely in-frame clones and lacks some. In the table there are 90,000 to 110,000 clones, about 92% of which are singletons. The sample consisted of CD4+ T cells sorted from blood. This clonotype was sampled from a human donor in good health. This chain joins TRBV19 and TRBJ2-7; D remains unclear. Here the CDR3 reads CASSLAARGEQYF. The CDR3 nucleotides are TGTGCCAGTAGCCTCGCGGCACGAGGTGAGCAGTACTTC.